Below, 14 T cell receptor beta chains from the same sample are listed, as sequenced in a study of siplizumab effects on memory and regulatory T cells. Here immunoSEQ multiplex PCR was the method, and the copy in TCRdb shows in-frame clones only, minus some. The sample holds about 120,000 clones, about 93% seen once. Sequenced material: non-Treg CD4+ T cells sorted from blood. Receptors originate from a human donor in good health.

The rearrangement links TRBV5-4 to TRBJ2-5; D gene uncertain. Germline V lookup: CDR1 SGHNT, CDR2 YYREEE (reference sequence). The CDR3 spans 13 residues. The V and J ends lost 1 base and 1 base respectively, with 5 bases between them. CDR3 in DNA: TGTGCCAGCAGCTTGTGGAGCCAAGAGACCCAGTACTTC. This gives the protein CASSLWSQETQYF.

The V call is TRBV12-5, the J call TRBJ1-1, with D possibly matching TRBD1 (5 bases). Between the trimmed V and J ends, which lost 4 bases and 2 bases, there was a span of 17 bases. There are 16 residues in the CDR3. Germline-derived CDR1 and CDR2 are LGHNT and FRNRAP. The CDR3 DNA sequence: TGTGCTAGTGGTTCCTTCGGAGGGGTACTTAACACTGAAGCTTTCTTT. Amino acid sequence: CASGSFGGVLNTEAFF.

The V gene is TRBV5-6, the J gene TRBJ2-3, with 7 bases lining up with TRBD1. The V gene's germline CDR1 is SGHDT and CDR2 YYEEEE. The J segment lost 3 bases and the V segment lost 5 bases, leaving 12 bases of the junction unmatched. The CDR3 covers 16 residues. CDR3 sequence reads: CASSPTWTDRTDTQYF. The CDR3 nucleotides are TGTGCCAGCAGTCCTACGTGGACGGACAGGACAGATACGCAGTATTTT.

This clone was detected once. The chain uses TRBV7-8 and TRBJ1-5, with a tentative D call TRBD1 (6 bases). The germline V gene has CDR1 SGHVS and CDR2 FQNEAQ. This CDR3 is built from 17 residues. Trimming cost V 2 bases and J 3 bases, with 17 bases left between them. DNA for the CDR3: TGTGCCAGCAGCTTAAAAAATTGGGGGGCTATCAATCAGCCCCAGCATTTT. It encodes CASSLKNWGAINQPQHF.

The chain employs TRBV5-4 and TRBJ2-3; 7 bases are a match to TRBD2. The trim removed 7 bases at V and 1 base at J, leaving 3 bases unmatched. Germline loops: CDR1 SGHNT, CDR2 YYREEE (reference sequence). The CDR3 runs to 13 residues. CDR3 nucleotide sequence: TGTGCCAGCGGGAGGGTGGGCACAGATACGCAGTATTTT. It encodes CASGRVGTDTQYF.

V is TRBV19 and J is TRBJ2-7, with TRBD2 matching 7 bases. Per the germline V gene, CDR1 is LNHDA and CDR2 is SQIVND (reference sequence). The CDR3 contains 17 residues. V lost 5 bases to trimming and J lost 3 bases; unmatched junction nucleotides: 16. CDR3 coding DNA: TGTGCCAGTAGTCTTCCTATCGTGCGGGGGAGTTTCTACGAGCAGTACTTC. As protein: CASSLPIVRGSFYEQYF.

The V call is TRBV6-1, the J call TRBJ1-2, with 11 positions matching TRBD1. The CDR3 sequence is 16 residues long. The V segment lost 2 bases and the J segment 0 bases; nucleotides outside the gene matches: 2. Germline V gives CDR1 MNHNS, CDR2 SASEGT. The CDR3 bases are TGTGCCAGCAGTGAATGGACAGGGGGCCCTAACTATGGCTACACCTTC. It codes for CASSEWTGGPNYGYTF.

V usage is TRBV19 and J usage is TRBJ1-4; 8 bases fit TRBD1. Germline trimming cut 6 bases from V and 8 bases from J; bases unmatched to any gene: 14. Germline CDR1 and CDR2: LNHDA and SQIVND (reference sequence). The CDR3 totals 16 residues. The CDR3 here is CASRKASWTGLEKLFF. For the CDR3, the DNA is TGTGCCAGTAGGAAGGCGAGTTGGACAGGGTTAGAAAAACTGTTTTTT.

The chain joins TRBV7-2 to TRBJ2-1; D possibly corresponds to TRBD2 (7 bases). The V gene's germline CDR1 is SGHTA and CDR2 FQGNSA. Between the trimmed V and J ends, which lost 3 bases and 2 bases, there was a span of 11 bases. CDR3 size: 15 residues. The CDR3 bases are TGTGCCAGCAGCTTCGGCGGGGGCACCTACAATGAGCAGTTCTTC. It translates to CASSFGGGTYNEQFF.

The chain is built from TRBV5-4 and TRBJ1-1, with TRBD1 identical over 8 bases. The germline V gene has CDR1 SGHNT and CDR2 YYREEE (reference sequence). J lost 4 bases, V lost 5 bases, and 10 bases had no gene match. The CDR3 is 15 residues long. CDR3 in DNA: TGTGCCAGCAGGTACCCAGGGGGCGAGGGCACTGAAGCTTTCTTT. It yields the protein CASRYPGGEGTEAFF.

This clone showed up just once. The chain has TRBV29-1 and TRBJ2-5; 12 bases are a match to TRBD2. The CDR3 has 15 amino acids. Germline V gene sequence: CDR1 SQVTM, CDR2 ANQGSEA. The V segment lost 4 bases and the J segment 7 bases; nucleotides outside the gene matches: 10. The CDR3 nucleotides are TGCAGCGTTGTAACTAGCGGGGGGCACTCAGGGACCCAGTACTTC. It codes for CSVVTSGGHSGTQYF.

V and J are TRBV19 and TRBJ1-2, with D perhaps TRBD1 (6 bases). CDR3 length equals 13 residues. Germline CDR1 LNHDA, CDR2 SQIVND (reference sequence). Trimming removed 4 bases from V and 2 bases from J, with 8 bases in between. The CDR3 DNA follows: TGTGCCAGTAGTACGGACAGCAACTATGGCTACACCTTC. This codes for CASSTDSNYGYTF.

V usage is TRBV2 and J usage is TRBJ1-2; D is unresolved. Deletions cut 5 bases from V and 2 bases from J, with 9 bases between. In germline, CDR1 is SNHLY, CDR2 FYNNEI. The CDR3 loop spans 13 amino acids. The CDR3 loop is CASSTTKNYGYTF. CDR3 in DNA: TGTGCCAGCAGTACTACTAAGAACTATGGCTACACCTTC.

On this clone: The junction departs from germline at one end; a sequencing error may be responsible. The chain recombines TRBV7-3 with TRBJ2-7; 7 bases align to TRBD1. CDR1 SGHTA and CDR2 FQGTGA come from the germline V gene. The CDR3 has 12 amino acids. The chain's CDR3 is CASSLSFGTAHF. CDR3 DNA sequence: TGTGCCAGCAGCTTGTCGTTTGGGACAGCCCATTTC.